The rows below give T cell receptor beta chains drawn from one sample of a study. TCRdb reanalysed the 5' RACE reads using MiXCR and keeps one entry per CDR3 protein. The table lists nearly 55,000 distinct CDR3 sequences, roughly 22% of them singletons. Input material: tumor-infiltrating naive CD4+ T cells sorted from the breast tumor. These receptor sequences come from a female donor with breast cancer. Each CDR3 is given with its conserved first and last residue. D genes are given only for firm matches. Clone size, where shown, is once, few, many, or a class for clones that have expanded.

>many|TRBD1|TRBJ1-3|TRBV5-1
TGCGCCAGCAGCCCACAGGGGTCTGGAAACACCATATATTTT
CASSPQGSGNTIYF
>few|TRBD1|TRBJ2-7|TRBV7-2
TGTGCCAGCAGCTTAGCGAACAGGGGAGAGTACGAGCAGTACTTC
CASSLANRGEYEQYF
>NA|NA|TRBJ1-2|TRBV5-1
TGCGCCAGCAGCTTGGGTCTATACTATGGCTACACCTTC
CASSLGLYYGYTF
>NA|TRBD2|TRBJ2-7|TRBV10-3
TGTGCCATCAGAGGGACTAGCGGGAGATCCTACGAGCAGTACTTC
CAIRGTSGRSYEQYF
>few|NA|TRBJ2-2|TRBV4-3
TGCGCCAGCAGCCAAGATCGGTATACCGGGGAGCTGTTTTTT
CASSQDRYTGELFF
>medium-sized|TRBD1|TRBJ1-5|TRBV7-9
TGTGCCAGCAGCCCTACGACAGGGAGCAATCAGCCCCAGCATTTT
CASSPTTGSNQPQHF
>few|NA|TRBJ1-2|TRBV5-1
TGCGCCAGCAGCTTAGCCGGGTATGAGGATGGCTACACCTTC
CASSLAGYEDGYTF
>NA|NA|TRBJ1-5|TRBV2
TGTGCCAGCAGGGAAGGGTTCTTGGGGAATCAGCCCCAGCATTTT
CASREGFLGNQPQHF
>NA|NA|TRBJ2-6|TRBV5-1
TGCGCCAGCGACAGCGTCTCTGGGGCCAACGTCCTGACTTTC
CASDSVSGANVLTF
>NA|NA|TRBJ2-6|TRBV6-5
TGTGCCAGCAGTTACGGGTCTGGGGCCAACGTCCTGACTTTC
CASSYGSGANVLTF
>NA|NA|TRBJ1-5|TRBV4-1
TGCGCCAGCAGCCAACCGACAGAAATCAATCAGCCCCAGCATTTT
CASSQPTEINQPQHF
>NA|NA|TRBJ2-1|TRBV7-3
TGTGTCAGCAGCTTAGTAACGAGCTCCTACAATGAGCAGTTCTTC
CVSSLVTSSYNEQFF
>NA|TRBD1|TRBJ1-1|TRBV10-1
TGCGCCAGCAGTGAGTCGGGAGCCGGGACAGGGAACACTGGAGCTTTCTTT
CASSESGAGTGNTGAFF
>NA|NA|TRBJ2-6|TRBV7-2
TGTGCCAGCAGCTTACAGGTAGCTTTCTCTGGGGCCAACGTCCTGACTTTC
CASSLQVAFSGANVLTF
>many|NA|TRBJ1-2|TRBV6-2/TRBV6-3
TGTGCCAGCAGTTACCAGGAGGGAAGTCACTATGGCTACACCTTC
CASSYQEGSHYGYTF
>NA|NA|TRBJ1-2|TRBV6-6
TGTGTCTGCAGAAGACGGGACTCTGGCTACACCTTC
CVCRRRDSGYTF
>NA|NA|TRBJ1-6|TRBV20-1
TGCAGTGCTAGAGATCCTTCCCAGGGTCGTTCACCCCTCCACTTT
CSARDPSQGRSPLHF